This TCR beta chain was sequenced in a study of blood T cell repertoires in COVID-19. Looking at the study overall: Samples of COVID-19 (acute and convalescent) were obtained from the United States, Italy and Spain.

TCRdb keeps only in-frame clones here, not all; method: immunoSEQ multiplex PCR. The sample carries tens of thousands of clones, around 85% recorded once. The sequencing input was peripheral blood. This TCR was recovered from a man aged 65-85 years with acute or convalescent COVID-19.

In nucleotides, the CDR3 is TGTGCCAGCAGCGCCCTAGCGGGGGGGGCAGATACGCAGTATTTT. It encodes CASSALAGGADTQYF. The chain joins TRBV9 to TRBJ2-3; 12 positions agree with TRBD2. Germline V gives CDR1 SGDLS, CDR2 YYNGEE. This CDR3 has 15 amino acids. The ends lost 3 bases at V and 4 bases at J; junction bases unmatched: 3.